The sequence of this T cell receptor (beta chain) was determined in a study of CXCR3-negative and CXCR3-positive naive CD8 T cells. General study results and limits: Fresh PBMCs served for most assays, and CXCR3 expression fell partially after cryopreservation. Both naive subsets showed comparably high diversity, and memory CD8+ cells showed much lower diversity. CXCR3-negative naive cells had less hydrophobic TRB CDR3s than did CXCR3-positive naive cells.

On this clonotype: Its antigen is still unknown.

In preparing the TRB cDNA libraries, 5' RACE with UMI labels was used. Using the 5' RACE reads, TCRdb records one entry per CDR3 protein without DNA. Its table records tens of thousands of distinct CDR3 sequences. The CDR3 consists of 14 residues. Germline-derived CDR1 and CDR2 are KGHSH and LQKENI. Among CD8+ T cells, naive ones were CD45RO-CCR7+CD27+CD95-. Sequenced sample: naive CXCR3- CD8+ T cells from blood. Subset denoted: CD45RO-CCR7+CD27+CD95- naive CD8+ T cells lacking CXCR3 (TNR3-). The receptor's source is a human donor in good health. Some clones in this sample may be carry-over from other donors' samples. J is TRBJ2-7 and V is TRBV18; without DNA, the TCRdb call of TRBD1 cannot be checked. CDR3: CASSLREFWDEQYF.